This is a list of T cell receptor beta chains from one sample in a study of vaccination effects on CD4 cells after COVID-19. Here immunoSEQ multiplex PCR was the method, and the copy in TCRdb shows in-frame clones only, minus some. The profile covers tens of thousands of clones, with roughly four fifths appearing a single time and approximately 20% taken by the ten largest. These receptors have no known antigen. This specimen was CD4+ T cells from PBMCs cultured with HCoV-NL63 spike peptides, taken before COVID-19 vaccination. These receptors came from a human donor who received a COVID-19 vaccine. Each CDR3 is given with its conserved first and last residue. Each record gives: D gene, clone size, V gene, J gene, CDR3 DNA, CDR3 protein. The D gene is left open where the match is weak. Only some rows state a clone size, as once, few, many or a class for expanded clones.

NA,few,TRBV18,TRBJ1-1,TGTGCCAGCTCACCGGGGCAGGACACTGAAGCTTTCTTT,CASSPGQDTEAFF
NA,NA,TRBV3-1/TRBV3-2,TRBJ2-5,TGTGCCAGCAGCGAGACCCCCGTAGAGACCCAGTACTTC,CASSETPVETQYF
NA,NA,TRBV5-1,TRBJ1-2,TGCGCCAGCAGCTCTCCGCAGGGTTATGGCTACACCTTC,CASSSPQGYGYTF
NA,few,TRBV5-4,TRBJ1-2,TGTGCCAGCAGCTTGGCCGGCGGGGGGATGGCGAGGGCCTACACCTTC,CASSLAGGGMARAYTF
NA,NA,TRBV7-2,TRBJ1-2,TGTGCCAGCAGCCCGGGGGCAGGGAACTATGGCTACACCTTC,CASSPGAGNYGYTF
NA,NA,TRBV2,TRBJ1-5,TGTGCCAGCGGGATGGGGGCGGGACAGCCCCAGCATTTT,CASGMGAGQPQHF
NA,NA,TRBV20-1,TRBJ1-1,TGCAGTGCTAGTTTTCAGGGGAACACTGAAGCTTTCTTT,CSASFQGNTEAFF
NA,NA,TRBV5-6,TRBJ1-1,TGTGCCAGCAGCTCGGGAGGGACATCTAACACTGAAGCTTTCTTT,CASSSGGTSNTEAFF
NA,NA,TRBV10-3,TRBJ1-2,TGTGCCATCAGTGAAGATACCAGGATAATTTATCGCTACACCTTC,CAISEDTRIIYRYTF
NA,NA,TRBV9,TRBJ1-6,TGTGCCAGCAGCGGGGGCCCTTATTCACCCCTCCACTTT,CASSGGPYSPLHF
NA,once,TRBV27,TRBJ2-1,TGTGCCAGCAGTTTATCCGCGTCGGTCTACAATGAGCAGTTCTTC,CASSLSASVYNEQFF
NA,NA,TRBV28,TRBJ1-1,TGTGCCAGCAGTGAACCAGGGAGAATGAACACTGAAGCTTTCTTT,CASSEPGRMNTEAFF
NA,NA,TRBV14,TRBJ2-3,TGTGCCAGCAGCCAAGCCTTGATTTCTACGCAGTATTTT,CASSQALISTQYF
NA,NA,TRBV5-5,TRBJ1-1,TGTGCCAGCAGCTGGCCCAAGGGGCAGGTAAACACTGAAGCTTTCTTT,CASSWPKGQVNTEAFF
NA,NA,TRBV7-8,TRBJ1-5,TGTGCCAGCAGCCCACAGGGAGTTAGCAATCAGCCCCAGCATTTT,CASSPQGVSNQPQHF
NA,NA,TRBV28,TRBJ2-7,TGTGCCAGCAGTTTAGGGGGGTGGGGCGACGAGCAGTACTTC,CASSLGGWGDEQYF
NA,NA,TRBV19,TRBJ2-7,TGTGCCAGTAGTACAGGGAGGACCTACGAGCAGTACTTC,CASSTGRTYEQYF
TRBD1,once,TRBV19,TRBJ1-2,TGTGCCAGTACCTCATCGGCAGGGGGATATGGCTACACCTTC,CASTSSAGGYGYTF
TRBD1,NA,TRBV11-3,TRBJ2-7,TGTGCCAGCAGTTCAGTTGGGGACAGCCCCGGAATAAACTACGAGCAGTACTTC,CASSSVGDSPGINYEQYF
NA,NA,TRBV6-1,TRBJ1-6,TGTGCCAGCAGTGACAGGGGTAGTGATTCACCCCTCCACTTT,CASSDRGSDSPLHF
TRBD2,NA,TRBV5-1,TRBJ2-2,TGCGCCAGCAGCGCCGACTATAGCGGGAGGGCCGGGGAGCTGTTTTTT,CASSADYSGRAGELFF
TRBD2,NA,TRBV5-1,TRBJ2-5,TGCGCCAGCAGCTTGAGTACGGGGGGGTTAGAGACCCAGTACTTC,CASSLSTGGLETQYF
TRBD2,NA,TRBV5-6,TRBJ2-7,TGTGCCAGCAGCTCGGGACTAAGTTTTAGCGAGCAGTACTTC,CASSSGLSFSEQYF
NA,NA,TRBV7-9,TRBJ1-5,TGTGCCAGCAGCTTAGAGGGGGGGACCGCTCAGCATTTT,CASSLEGGTAQHF
NA,few,TRBV7-2,TRBJ2-3,TGTGCCAGCAGCCGCGTATCAGATACGCAGTATTTT,CASSRVSDTQYF
TRBD2,NA,TRBV27,TRBJ2-7,TGTGCCAGCAGTCCTTTAGCGGGAATCTACGAGCAGTACTTC,CASSPLAGIYEQYF
NA,NA,TRBV7-8,TRBJ1-3,TGTGCCAGCAGACGGAGGGCGGTTTCGGGAAACACCATATATTTT,CASRRRAVSGNTIYF
NA,NA,TRBV5-4,TRBJ1-2,TGTGCCAGCAGCCCACAGGGAGACAACTATGGCTACACCTTC,CASSPQGDNYGYTF
NA,NA,TRBV30,TRBJ1-1,TGTGCCTGGACCCATAACATAAGACAGGCCACTTACACTGAAGCTTTCTTT,CAWTHNIRQATYTEAFF
NA,NA,TRBV15,TRBJ2-5,TGTGCCACCAGCAGAGATGAAAGGTCCGGCCAAGAGACCCAGTACTTC,CATSRDERSGQETQYF
NA,NA,TRBV7-2,TRBJ1-4,TGTGCCAGCAGCTTAGCCTTCGGGAGGGCTAATGAAAAACTGTTTTTT,CASSLAFGRANEKLFF
NA,NA,TRBV7-9,TRBJ1-5,TGTGCCAGCACCCTGGACAATCAGCCCCAGCATTTT,CASTLDNQPQHF
NA,NA,TRBV28,TRBJ2-3,TGTGCCAGCAGTTTTCAGGGGTTCACAGATACGCAGTATTTT,CASSFQGFTDTQYF
NA,NA,TRBV6-5,TRBJ1-5,TGTGCCAGCAGTTTAAGGACGAGCGGGAATCAGCCCCAGCATTTT,CASSLRTSGNQPQHF
NA,few,TRBV3-1/TRBV3-2,TRBJ1-4,TGTGCCAGCAGCTCCCAACCTTCGGAAAAACTGTTTTTT,CASSSQPSEKLFF
NA,NA,TRBV5-1,TRBJ2-2,TGCGCCAGTTGGAACAGGGACACCGGGGAGCTGTTTTTT,CASWNRDTGELFF
TRBD2,NA,TRBV9,TRBJ2-1,TGTGCCAGCAGCGTAGGGCTAGCGGGGGCCTACAATGAGCAGTTCTTC,CASSVGLAGAYNEQFF